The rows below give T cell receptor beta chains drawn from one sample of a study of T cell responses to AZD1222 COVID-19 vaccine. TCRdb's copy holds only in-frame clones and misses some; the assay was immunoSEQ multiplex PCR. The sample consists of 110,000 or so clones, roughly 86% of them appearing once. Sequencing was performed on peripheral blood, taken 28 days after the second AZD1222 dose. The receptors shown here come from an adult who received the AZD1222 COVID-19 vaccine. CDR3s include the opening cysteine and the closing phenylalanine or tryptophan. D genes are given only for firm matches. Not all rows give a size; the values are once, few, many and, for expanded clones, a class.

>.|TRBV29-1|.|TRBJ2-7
CSVRVGGGRVGEQYF
TGCAGCGTCCGAGTAGGGGGTGGGAGGGTTGGCGAGCAGTACTTC
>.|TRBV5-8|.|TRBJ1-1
CASSLRARNTEAFF
TGTGCCAGCAGCTTGCGCGCGAGGAACACTGAAGCTTTCTTT
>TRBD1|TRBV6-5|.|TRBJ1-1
CASSLRTGEVTEAFF
TGTGCCAGCAGTCTTCGTACAGGGGAGGTCACTGAAGCTTTCTTT
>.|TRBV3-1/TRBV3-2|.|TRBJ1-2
CASSRTPAPNYGYTF
TGTGCCAGCAGCCGGACACCGGCCCCTAACTATGGCTACACCTTC
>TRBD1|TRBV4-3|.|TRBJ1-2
CASSQDGTGGSRGGYTF
TGCGCCAGCAGCCAAGATGGGACAGGGGGCTCTAGGGGAGGCTACACCTTC
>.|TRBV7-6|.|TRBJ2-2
CASSLGAAPLTGELFF
TGTGCCAGCAGTTTGGGGGCGGCTCCCCTAACCGGGGAGCTGTTTTTT
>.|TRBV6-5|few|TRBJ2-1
CASSYGRLRYEQFF
TGTGCCAGCAGTTACGGACGCCTTCGATATGAGCAGTTCTTC
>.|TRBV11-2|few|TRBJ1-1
CASSPISGKGTEAFF
TGTGCCAGCAGCCCAATTTCGGGGAAGGGCACTGAAGCTTTCTTT
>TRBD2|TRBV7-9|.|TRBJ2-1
CASSLGGREIDNEQFF
TGTGCCAGCAGCTTAGGTGGGCGGGAGATCGACAATGAGCAGTTCTTC
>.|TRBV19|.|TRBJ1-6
CASKPGELVLSPLHF
TGTGCCAGTAAACCAGGGGAATTGGTTTTATCACCCCTCCACTTT
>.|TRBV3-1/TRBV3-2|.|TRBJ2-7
CASTPRDGSYEQYF
TGTGCCAGCACTCCAAGGGACGGTTCCTACGAGCAGTACTTC
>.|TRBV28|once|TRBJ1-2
CASSSPSGTLRGYTF
TGTGCCAGCAGTTCCCCCTCCGGGACATTAAGGGGCTACACCTTC
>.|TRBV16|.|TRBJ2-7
CASSQSGIGYEQYF
TGTGCCAGCAGCCAATCTGGGATAGGTTACGAGCAGTACTTC
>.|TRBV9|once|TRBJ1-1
CASSVRWGTEAFF
TGTGCCAGCAGCGTTCGTTGGGGGACTGAAGCTTTCTTT
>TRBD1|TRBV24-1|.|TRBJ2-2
CATRTGTANTGELFF
TGTGCCACCAGGACCGGGACAGCAAACACCGGGGAGCTGTTTTTT
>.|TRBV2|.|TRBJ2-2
CASSVLEGVGGELFF
TGTGCCAGCAGCGTTTTGGAGGGTGTTGGCGGGGAGCTGTTTTTT
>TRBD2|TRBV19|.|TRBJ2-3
CASSIDGRAGDTQYF
TGTGCCAGTAGTATCGACGGGAGGGCGGGGGATACGCAGTATTTT
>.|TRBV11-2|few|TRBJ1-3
CASSLAATGTGNTIYF
TGTGCCAGCAGCTTAGCTGCCACAGGGACTGGAAACACCATATATTTT
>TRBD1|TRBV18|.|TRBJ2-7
CASSPDRGLYEQYF
TGTGCCAGCTCACCGGACAGGGGGCTGTACGAGCAGTACTTC
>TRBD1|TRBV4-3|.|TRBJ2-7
CASSQALFSSGQPYEQYF
TGCGCCAGCAGCCAAGCCTTATTTTCCTCGGGACAGCCCTACGAGCAGTACTTC
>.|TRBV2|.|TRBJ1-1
CASSPYTEAFF
TGTGCCAGCAGTCCTTACACTGAAGCTTTCTTT
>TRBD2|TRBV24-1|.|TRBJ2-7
CATSDAGGEQYF
TGTGCCACCAGTGATGCGGGAGGAGAGCAGTACTTC
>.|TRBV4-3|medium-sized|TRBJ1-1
CASSHPVGVNTEAFF
TGCGCCAGCAGCCATCCCGTAGGCGTAAACACTGAAGCTTTCTTT
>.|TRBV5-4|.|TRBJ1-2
CASSLAGPLGGYTF
TGTGCCAGCAGCTTGGCCGGACCCTTGGGTGGCTACACCTTC
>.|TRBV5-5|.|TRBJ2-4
CASSTKGNQRDIQYF
TGTGCCAGCAGCACGAAGGGCAATCAGAGGGACATTCAGTACTTC
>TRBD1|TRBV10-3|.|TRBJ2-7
CAISESEGQGLSYEQYF
TGTGCCATCAGTGAGTCGGAGGGACAGGGCCTATCCTACGAGCAGTACTTC
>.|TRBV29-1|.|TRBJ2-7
CSAATGADEQYF
TGCAGCGCCGCGACAGGCGCCGACGAGCAGTACTTC
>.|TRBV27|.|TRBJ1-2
CASSLMGGNYGYTF
TGTGCCAGCAGTTTAATGGGAGGTAACTATGGCTACACCTTC
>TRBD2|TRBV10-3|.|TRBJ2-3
CAISEDGLAGDTQYF
TGTGCCATCAGTGAGGATGGTCTAGCGGGAGATACGCAGTATTTT
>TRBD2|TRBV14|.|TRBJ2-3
CASSPGTSGSTDTQYF
TGTGCCAGCAGCCCCGGGACTAGCGGAAGTACAGATACGCAGTATTTT
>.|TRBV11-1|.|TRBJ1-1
CASSSHGQNTEAFF
TGTGCCAGCAGCTCCCACGGACAGAACACTGAAGCTTTCTTT
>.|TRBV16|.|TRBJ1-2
CASSQTTGTRGYTF
TGTGCCAGCAGCCAAACAACAGGTACTAGAGGCTACACCTTC
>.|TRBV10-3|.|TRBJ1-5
CAIAEGGNSIQPQHF
TGTGCCATCGCAGAGGGGGGAAACTCCATTCAGCCCCAGCATTTT
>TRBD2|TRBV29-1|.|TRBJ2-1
CSVEGLAGGTYNEQFF
TGCAGCGTTGAGGGACTAGCGGGGGGGACCTACAATGAGCAGTTCTTC
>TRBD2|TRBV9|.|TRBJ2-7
CASSPRGSGGVYEQYF
TGTGCCAGCAGCCCCCGGGGTAGCGGGGGGGTATACGAGCAGTACTTC
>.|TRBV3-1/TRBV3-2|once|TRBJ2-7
CASSQGGVNYEQYF
TGTGCCAGCAGCCAAGGAGGGGTTAACTACGAGCAGTACTTC
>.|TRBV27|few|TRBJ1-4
CASSPVDTNEKLFF
TGTGCCAGCAGTCCAGTTGATACTAATGAAAAACTGTTTTTT
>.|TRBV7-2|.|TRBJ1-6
CASSLANNSPLHF
TGTGCCAGCAGCCTTGCAAATAATTCACCCCTCCACTTT
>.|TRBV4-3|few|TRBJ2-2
CASMAQNTGELFF
TGCGCCAGCATGGCCCAAAACACCGGGGAGCTGTTTTTT
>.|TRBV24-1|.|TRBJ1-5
CATRQPQHF
TGTGCCACCAGACAGCCCCAGCATTTT
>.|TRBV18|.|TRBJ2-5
CASSPQDSPEGTQYF
TGTGCCAGCTCACCACAGGACAGTCCAGAGGGGACCCAGTACTTC
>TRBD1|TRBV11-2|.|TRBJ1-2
CASSPYGQGDYGYTF
TGTGCCAGCAGCCCCTACGGACAGGGTGACTATGGCTACACCTTC
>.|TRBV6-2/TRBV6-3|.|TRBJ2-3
CASSYFRDTQYF
TGTGCCAGCAGTTACTTTCGGGATACGCAGTATTTT
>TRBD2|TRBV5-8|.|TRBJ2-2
CASSLGTSGMAGELFF
TGTGCCAGCAGCTTGGGGACTAGCGGGATGGCCGGGGAGCTGTTTTTT
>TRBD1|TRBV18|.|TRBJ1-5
CASSPGQGDQPQHF
TGTGCCAGCTCACCGGGGCAGGGGGATCAGCCCCAGCATTTT
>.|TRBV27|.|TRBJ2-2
CASSPLASGSTGELFF
TGTGCCAGCAGTCCCTTGGCAAGCGGGTCCACCGGGGAGCTGTTTTTT
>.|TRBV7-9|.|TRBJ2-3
CASSLALGVDTDTQYF
TGTGCCAGCAGCTTAGCTTTGGGGGTGGACACAGATACGCAGTATTTT
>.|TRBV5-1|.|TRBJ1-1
CASSSQGGTEAFF
TGCGCCAGCAGTTCCCAGGGAGGCACTGAAGCTTTCTTT
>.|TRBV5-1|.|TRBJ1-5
CASSLSGGNQPQHF
TGCGCCAGCAGCCTCTCCGGGGGGAATCAGCCCCAGCATTTT
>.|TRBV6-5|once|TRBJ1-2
CATSQGGGYTF
TGTGCCACCTCACAGGGAGGTGGCTACACCTTC
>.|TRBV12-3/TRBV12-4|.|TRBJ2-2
CASSLGFGELFF
TGTGCCAGCAGTTTAGGGTTCGGGGAGCTGTTTTTT
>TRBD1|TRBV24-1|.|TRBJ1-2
CATSDHTGTGYGYTF
TGTGCCACCAGTGACCATACCGGGACAGGGTATGGCTACACCTTC
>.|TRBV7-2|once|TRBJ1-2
CASRKGAGQNGYTF
TGTGCCAGCAGAAAAGGGGCTGGACAGAATGGCTACACCTTC
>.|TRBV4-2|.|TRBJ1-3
CASSQDLPRQRHRDTIYF
TGTGCCAGCAGCCAAGATCTCCCAAGGCAACGGCACCGGGACACCATATATTTT
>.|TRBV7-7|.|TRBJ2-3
CASSLERGFSDTQYF
TGTGCCAGCAGCTTAGAAAGGGGGTTCTCAGATACGCAGTATTTT